This entry features one TCR beta chain sequence. Its antigen is unknown. TCRdb redid the calling of the reads with MiXCR, one entry per CDR3 protein. In the table there are 900,000 to 950,000 distinct CDR3 sequences, less than 35% of which are singletons. This sample is part of a study of T cell repertoires in cytomegalovirus infection. Looking at the study overall: Public TCR beta signatures were indicative of both CMV infection and a matching HLA type. Findings and limits, study-wide: Clonotypes of TCR beta that were HLA-C-restricted and CMV-specific dominated the ex vivo response.

Trimming stripped 4 bases from V and 8 bases from J, with 25 bases between. The CDR3 covers 17 residues. CDR1 is SGHRS, CDR2 YFSETQ, per germline. The sequence derives from a human donor in good health (CMV status not recorded). Some clones in this sample may be carry-over from other donors' samples. The sample consisted of cultured CD8+ T cells from PBMCs, taken from culture after CMV antigen stimulation. This rearrangement joins TRBV5-1 to TRBJ2-1; D is tentatively TRBD1 or TRBD2 (5 bases each). Written as DNA, the CDR3 is TGCGCCAGCAGCCCCAAGATCCGGGACCATACGAGGGATGAGCAGTTCTTC. Translation: CASSPKIRDHTRDEQFF.